The clone carrying this T cell receptor beta chain has only one observation. The antigen remains undetermined. Sequencing was performed with immunoSEQ multiplex PCR; in TCRdb, only in-frame clones are kept and a portion is missing. The table includes around 95,000 clones, 85% detected once. The entry originates in a study of cytomegalovirus exposure and HLA in healthy donors. Study-wide points: Most TCR sequences showed up rarely, but some public TCRs showed up in many donors.

Germline values: CDR1 MNHNS, CDR2 SASEGT. The V gene lost 7 bases and the J gene lost 10 bases, with 17 bases spanning the gap. CDR3 length equals 13 residues. This clonotype was sampled from a man younger than 30 in good health and CMV-seropositive. Material: PBMCs. The chain combines TRBV6-1 with TRBJ2-1, with TRBD2 as a possible D gene (6 bases). CDR3 in DNA: TGTGCCAGCATACTCAGCCTGGAGGGGGAGCAGTTCTTC. Translated: CASILSLEGEQFF.